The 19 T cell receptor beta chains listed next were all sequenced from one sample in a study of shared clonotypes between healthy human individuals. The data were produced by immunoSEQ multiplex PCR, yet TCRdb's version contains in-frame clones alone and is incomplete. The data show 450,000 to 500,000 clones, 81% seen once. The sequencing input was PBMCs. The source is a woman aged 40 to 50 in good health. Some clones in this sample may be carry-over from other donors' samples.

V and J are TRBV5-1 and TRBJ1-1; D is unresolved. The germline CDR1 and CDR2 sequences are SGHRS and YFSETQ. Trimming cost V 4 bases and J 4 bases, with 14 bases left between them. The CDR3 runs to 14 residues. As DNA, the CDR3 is TGCGCCAGCAGCCTGGGCCCGACGGGCACTGAAGCTTTCTTT. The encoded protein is CASSLGPTGTEAFF.

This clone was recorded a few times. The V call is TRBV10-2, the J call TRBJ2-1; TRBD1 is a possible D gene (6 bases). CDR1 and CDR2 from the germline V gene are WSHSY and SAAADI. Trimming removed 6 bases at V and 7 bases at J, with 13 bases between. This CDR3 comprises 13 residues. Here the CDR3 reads CASRSQGKNEQFF. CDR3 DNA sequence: TGCGCCAGCAGATCACAGGGTAAGAATGAGCAGTTCTTC.

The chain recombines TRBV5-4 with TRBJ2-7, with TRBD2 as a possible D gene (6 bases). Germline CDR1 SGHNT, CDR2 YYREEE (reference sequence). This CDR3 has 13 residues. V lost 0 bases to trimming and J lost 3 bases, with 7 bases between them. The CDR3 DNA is TGTGCCAGCAGCTTGGGACTAGGCTACGAGCAGTACTTC. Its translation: CASSLGLGYEQYF.

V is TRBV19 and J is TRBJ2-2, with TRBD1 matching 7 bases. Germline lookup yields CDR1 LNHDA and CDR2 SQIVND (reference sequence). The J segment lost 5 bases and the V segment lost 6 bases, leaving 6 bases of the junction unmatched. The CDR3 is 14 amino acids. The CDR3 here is CASSQGVRTGELFF. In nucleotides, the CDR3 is TGTGCCAGTAGCCAGGGGGTTAGAACCGGGGAGCTGTTTTTT.

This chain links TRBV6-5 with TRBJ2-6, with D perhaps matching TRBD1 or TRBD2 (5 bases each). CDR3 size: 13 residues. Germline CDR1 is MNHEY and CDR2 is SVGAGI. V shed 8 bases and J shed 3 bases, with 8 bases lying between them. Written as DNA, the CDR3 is TGTGCCAGCCGGGGCTTTGGGGCCAACGTCCTGACTTTC. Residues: CASRGFGANVLTF.

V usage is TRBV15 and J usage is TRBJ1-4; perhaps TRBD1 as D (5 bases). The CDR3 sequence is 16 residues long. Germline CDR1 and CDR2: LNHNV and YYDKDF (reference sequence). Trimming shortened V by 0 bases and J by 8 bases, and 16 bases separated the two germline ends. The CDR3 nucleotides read TGTGCCACCAGCAGAGATCTCCGACGGGGCCGCGAAAAACTGTTTTTT. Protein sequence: CATSRDLRRGREKLFF.

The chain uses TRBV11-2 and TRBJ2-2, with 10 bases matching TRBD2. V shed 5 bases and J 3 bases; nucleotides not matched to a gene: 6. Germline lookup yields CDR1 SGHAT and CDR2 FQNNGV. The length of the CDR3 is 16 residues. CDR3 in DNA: TGTGCCAGCAGCCCCCGGCTAGCGGGGGACACCGGGGAGCTGTTTTTT. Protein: CASSPRLAGDTGELFF.

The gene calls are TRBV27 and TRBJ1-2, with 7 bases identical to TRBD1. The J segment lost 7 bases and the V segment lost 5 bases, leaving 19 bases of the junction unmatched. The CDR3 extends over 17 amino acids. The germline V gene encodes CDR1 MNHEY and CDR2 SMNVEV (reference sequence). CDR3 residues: CASSRRDRVQSSGGYTF. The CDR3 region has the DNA TGTGCCAGCAGTCGCCGGGACAGAGTCCAATCTTCGGGTGGCTACACCTTC.

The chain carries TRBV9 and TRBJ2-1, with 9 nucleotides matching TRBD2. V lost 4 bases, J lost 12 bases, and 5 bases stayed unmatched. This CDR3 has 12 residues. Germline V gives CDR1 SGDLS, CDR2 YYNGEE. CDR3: CASSLSGSAQFF. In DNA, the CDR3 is TGTGCCAGCAGCCTTAGCGGGAGTGCGCAGTTCTTC.

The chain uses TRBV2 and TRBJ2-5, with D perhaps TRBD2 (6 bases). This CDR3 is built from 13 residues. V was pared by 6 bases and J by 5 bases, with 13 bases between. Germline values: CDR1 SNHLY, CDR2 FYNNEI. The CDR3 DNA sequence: TGTGCCAGCAGGCCGCGGGGTTGGGAGACCCAGTACTTC. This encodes CASRPRGWETQYF.

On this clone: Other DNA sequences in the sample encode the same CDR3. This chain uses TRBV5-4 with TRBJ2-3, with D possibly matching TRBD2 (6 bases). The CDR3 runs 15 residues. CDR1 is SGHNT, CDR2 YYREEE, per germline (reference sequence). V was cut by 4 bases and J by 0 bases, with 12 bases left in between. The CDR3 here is CASSPGGRSTDTQYF. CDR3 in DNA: TGTGCCAGCAGCCCAGGAGGGCGTAGCACAGATACGCAGTATTTT.

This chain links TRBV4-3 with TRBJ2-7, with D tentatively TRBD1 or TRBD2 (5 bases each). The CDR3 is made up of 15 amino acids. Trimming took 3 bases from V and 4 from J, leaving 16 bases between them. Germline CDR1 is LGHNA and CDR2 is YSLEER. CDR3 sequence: CASSQGIERGYEQYF. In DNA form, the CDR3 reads TGCGCCAGCAGCCAGGGAATAGAGAGGGGATACGAGCAGTACTTC.

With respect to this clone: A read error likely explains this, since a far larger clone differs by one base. As DNA, the CDR3 is TGTGCCTGGAGTGTAGACCAGGGTTCATACTCTAGGGCCAACGTCCTGACTTTC. Translation: CAWSVDQGSYSRANVLTF. This sequence joins TRBV30 and TRBJ2-6; the D gene is possibly TRBD1 (5 bases). The CDR3 loop spans 18 amino acids. CDR1 is GTSNPN, CDR2 SVGIG, per germline (reference sequence).

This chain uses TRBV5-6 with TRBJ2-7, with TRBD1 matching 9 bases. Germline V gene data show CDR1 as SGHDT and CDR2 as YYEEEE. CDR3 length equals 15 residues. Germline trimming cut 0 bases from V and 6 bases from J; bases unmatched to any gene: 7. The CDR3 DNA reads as TGTGCCAGCAGCTTGGTGGGGACAGGGAGGGTCGAGCAGTACTTC. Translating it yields CASSLVGTGRVEQYF.

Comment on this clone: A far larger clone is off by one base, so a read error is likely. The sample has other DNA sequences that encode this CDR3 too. The CDR3 loop reads CASSRNSGSGTDTQYF. As DNA, the CDR3 is TGTGCTAGCAGCCGAAATAGTGGGAGTGGCACAGATACGCAGTATTTT. The chain links TRBV7-7 to TRBJ2-3; perhaps TRBD2 as D (5 bases). Germline assignment: CDR1 SSHAT and CDR2 FNYEAQ (reference sequence). The CDR3 loop spans 16 amino acids.

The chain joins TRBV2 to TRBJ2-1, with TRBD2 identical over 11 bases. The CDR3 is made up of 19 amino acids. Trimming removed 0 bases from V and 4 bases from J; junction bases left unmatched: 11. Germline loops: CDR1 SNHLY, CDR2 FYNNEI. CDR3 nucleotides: TGTGCCAGCAGTGAAGCGGATACCGATCGGACTAGCGGGTACAATGAGCAGTTCTTC. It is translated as CASSEADTDRTSGYNEQFF.

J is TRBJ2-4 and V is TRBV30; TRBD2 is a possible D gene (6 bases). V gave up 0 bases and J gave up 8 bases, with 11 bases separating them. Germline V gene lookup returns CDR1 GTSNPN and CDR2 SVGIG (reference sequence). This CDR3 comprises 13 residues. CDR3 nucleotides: TGTGCCTGGAGTGTGACCGGCGGGGACATTCAGTACTTC. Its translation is CAWSVTGGDIQYF.

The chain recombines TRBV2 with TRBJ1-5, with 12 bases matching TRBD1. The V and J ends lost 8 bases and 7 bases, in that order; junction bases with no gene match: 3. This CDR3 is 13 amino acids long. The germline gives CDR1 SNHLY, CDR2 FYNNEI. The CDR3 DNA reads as TGTGCCAGCGGGACAGGGGGCCCACAGCCCCAGCATTTT. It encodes CASGTGGPQPQHF.

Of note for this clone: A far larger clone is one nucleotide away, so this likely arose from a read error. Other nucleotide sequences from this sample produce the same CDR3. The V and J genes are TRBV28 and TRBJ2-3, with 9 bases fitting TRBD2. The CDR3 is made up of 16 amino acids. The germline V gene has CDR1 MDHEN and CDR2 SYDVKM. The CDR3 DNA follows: TGTGCCAGCAGTACCCCAGCGGGAGGAGCAACAGATACGCAGTATTTC. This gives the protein CASSTPAGGATDTQYF.